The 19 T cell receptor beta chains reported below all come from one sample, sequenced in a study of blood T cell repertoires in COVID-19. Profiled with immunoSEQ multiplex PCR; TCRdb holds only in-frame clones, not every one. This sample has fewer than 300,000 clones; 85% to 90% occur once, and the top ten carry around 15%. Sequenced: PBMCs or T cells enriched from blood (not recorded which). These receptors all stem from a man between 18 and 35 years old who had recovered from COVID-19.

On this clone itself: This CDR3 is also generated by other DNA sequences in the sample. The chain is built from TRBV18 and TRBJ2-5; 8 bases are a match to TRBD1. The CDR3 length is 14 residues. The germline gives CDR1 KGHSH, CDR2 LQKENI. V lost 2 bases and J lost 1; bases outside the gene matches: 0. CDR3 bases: TGTGCCAGCTCACCAGGGACAGGCCAAGAGACCCAGTACTTC. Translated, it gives CASSPGTGQETQYF.

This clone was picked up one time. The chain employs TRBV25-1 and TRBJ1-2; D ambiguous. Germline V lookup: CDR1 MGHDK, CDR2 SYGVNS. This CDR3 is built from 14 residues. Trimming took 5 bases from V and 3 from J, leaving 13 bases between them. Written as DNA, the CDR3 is TGTGCCAGCAGTACCCGGAACAGCTACTATGGCTACACCTTC. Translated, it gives CASSTRNSYYGYTF.

CDR3 amino acids: CASSIVPVRGYGYTF. The CDR3 coding sequence is TGTGCCAGTAGTATCGTCCCTGTCAGGGGCTATGGCTACACCTTC. The rearrangement joins TRBV19 to TRBJ1-2; perhaps TRBD1 as D (6 bases). V gave up 3 bases and J gave up 4 bases, with 15 bases separating them. This CDR3 has 15 residues. Germline assignment: CDR1 LNHDA and CDR2 SQIVND (reference sequence).

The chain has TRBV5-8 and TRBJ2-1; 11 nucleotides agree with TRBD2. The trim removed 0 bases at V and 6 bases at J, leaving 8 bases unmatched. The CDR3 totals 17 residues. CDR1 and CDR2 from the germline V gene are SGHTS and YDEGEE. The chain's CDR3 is CASSLVLAGGSGNEQFF. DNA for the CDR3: TGTGCCAGCAGCTTGGTTCTAGCGGGGGGAAGCGGCAATGAGCAGTTCTTC. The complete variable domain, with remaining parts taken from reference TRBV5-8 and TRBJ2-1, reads EAGVTQSPTHLIKTRGQQATLRCSPISGHTSVYWYQQALGLGLQFLLWYDEGEERNRGNFPPRFSGRQFPNYSSELNVNALELEDSALYLCASSLVLAGGSGNEQFFGPGTRLTVL.

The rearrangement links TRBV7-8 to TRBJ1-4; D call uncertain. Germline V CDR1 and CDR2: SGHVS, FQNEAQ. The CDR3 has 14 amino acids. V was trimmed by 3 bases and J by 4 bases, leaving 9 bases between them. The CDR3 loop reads CASSFEGGNEKLFF. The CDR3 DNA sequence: TGTGCCAGCAGCTTTGAGGGTGGTAATGAAAAACTGTTTTTT.

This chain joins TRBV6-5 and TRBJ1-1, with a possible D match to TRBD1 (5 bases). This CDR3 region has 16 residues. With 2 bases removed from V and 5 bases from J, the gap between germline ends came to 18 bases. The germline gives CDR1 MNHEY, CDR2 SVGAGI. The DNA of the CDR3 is TGTGCCAGCAGTTACGCCTTCGTGGGGCTCGGGACTGAAGCTTTCTTT. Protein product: CASSYAFVGLGTEAFF.

DNA for the CDR3: TGTGCCTGGAGTTCCCCCCAGCGGGGGTACAATGAGCAGTTCTTC. As protein: CAWSSPQRGYNEQFF. The chain links TRBV30 to TRBJ2-1, with TRBD2 matching over 8 bases. There are 15 residues in the CDR3. The V and J ends lost 2 bases and 4 bases, in that order; junction bases with no gene match: 7. Germline CDR1 is GTSNPN and CDR2 is SVGIG (reference sequence). Based on the CDR3 plus reference TRBV30 and TRBJ2-1, the full variable domain is SQTIHQWPATLVQPVGSPLSLECTVEGTSNPNLYWYRQAAGRGLQLLFYSVGIGQISSEVPQNLSASRPQDRQFILSSKKLLLSDSGFYLCAWSSPQRGYNEQFFGPGTRLTVL.

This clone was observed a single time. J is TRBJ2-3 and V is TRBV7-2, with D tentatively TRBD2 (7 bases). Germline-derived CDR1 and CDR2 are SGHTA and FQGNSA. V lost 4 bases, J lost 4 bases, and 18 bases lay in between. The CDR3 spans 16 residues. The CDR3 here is CASSSSPRGAADTQYF. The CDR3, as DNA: TGTGCCAGCAGCTCCTCCCCCCGGGGGGCTGCAGATACGCAGTATTTT.

Here the CDR3 DNA reads TGTGCCAGCAGCCAATACGTCTCTGGGGCTAGCGGGAACACCGGGGAGCTGTTTTTT. Protein: CASSQYVSGASGNTGELFF. The gene calls are TRBV3-1 (or the pseudogene TRBV3-2) and TRBJ2-2; 7 bases are shared with TRBD2. The trim removed 2 bases at V and 1 base at J, leaving 13 bases unmatched. The CDR3 is made up of 19 amino acids. CDR1 and CDR2 (germline): LGHDT, YNNKEL (reference sequence).

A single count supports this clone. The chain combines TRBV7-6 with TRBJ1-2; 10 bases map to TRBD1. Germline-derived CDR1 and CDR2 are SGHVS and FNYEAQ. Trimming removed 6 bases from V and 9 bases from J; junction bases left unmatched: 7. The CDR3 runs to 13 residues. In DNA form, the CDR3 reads TGTGCCAGCAGACGGACAGGGGGTAGAAGCTACACCTTC. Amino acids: CASRRTGGRSYTF.

CDR3 nucleotide sequence: TGTCGCAGTGCCGTTCAGGGAAGGACTGAAGCTTTCTTT. Translation gives CRSAVQGRTEAFF. This sequence joins TRBV28 and TRBJ1-1, with D possibly matching TRBD1 (5 bases). CDR1 MDHEN and CDR2 SYDVKM come from the germline V gene. The CDR3 totals 13 residues.

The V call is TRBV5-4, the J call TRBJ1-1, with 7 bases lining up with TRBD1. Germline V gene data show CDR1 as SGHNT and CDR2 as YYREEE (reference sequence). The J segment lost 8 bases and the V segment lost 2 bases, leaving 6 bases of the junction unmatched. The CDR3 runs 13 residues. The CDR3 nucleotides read TGTGCCAGCAGCTTCGACAGGGCCCGAGAAGCTTTCTTT. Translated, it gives CASSFDRAREAFF.

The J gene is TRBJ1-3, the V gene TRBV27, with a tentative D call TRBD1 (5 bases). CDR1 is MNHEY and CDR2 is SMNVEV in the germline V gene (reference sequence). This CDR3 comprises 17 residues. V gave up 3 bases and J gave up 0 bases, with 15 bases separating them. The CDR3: CASSFGSGPSSGNTIYF. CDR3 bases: TGTGCCAGCAGTTTTGGGTCAGGGCCGAGCTCTGGAAACACCATATATTTT.

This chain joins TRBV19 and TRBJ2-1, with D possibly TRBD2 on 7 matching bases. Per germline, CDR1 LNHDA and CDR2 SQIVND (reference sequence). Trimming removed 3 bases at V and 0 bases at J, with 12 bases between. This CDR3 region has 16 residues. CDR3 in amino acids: CASSIRGAASYNEQFF. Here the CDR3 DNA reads TGTGCCAGTAGTATTCGGGGGGCCGCCTCCTACAATGAGCAGTTCTTC. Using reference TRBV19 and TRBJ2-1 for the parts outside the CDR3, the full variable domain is DGGITQSPKYLFRKEGQNVTLSCEQNLNHDAMYWYRQDPGQGLRLIYYSQIVNDFQKGDIAEGYSVSREKKESFPLTVTSAQKNPTAFYLCASSIRGAASYNEQFFGPGTRLTVL.

Here the CDR3 reads CASSINRVNKVRNSPLHF. The CDR3 nucleotides are TGTGCCAGTAGTATTAACAGGGTCAATAAGGTTCGGAATTCACCCCTCCACTTT. The rearrangement joins TRBV19 to TRBJ1-6; D might be TRBD1 (6 bases). The CDR3 has 18 amino acids. The germline V gene has CDR1 LNHDA and CDR2 SQIVND (reference sequence). Trimming left V 3 bases short and J 7 bases short, with 22 bases between. Supplemented by reference TRBV19 and TRBJ1-6, the full variable domain reads DGGITQSPKYLFRKEGQNVTLSCEQNLNHDAMYWYRQDPGQGLRLIYYSQIVNDFQKGDIAEGYSVSREKKESFPLTVTSAQKNPTAFYLCASSINRVNKVRNSPLHFGNGTRLTVT.

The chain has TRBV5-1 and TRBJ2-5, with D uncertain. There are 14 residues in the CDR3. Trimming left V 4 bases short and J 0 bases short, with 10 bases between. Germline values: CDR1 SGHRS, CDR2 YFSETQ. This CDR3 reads CASSPRGYQETQYF. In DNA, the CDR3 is TGCGCCAGCAGCCCGAGAGGATACCAAGAGACCCAGTACTTC.

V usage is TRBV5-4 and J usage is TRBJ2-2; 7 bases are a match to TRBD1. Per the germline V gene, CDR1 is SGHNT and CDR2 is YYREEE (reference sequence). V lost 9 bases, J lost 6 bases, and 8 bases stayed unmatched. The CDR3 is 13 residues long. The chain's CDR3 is CATSTGWAGELFF. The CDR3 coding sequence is TGTGCCACCTCGACAGGGTGGGCCGGGGAGCTGTTTTTT.

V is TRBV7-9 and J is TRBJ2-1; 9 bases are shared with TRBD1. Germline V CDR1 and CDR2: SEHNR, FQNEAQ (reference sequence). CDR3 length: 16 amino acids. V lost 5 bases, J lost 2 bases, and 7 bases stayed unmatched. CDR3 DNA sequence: TGTGCCAGCAGCCCGCACCGGGACAGGGCCTACAATGAGCAGTTCTTC. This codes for CASSPHRDRAYNEQFF.

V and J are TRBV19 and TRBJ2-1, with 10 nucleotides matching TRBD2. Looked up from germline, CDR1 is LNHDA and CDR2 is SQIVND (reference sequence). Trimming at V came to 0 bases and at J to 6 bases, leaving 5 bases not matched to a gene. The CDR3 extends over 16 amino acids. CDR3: CASSIEAGGPGNEQFF. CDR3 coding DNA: TGTGCCAGTAGTATAGAAGCGGGAGGGCCAGGCAATGAGCAGTTCTTC.